This entry is about one T cell receptor (beta chain). What it binds is not known. Generated by immunoSEQ multiplex PCR, the TCRdb table keeps only in-frame clones and is missing some. The sample records approximately 50,000 clones, roughly 84% being singletons. The sample is drawn from a study of OX40 agonist ivuxolimab in advanced cancers. About the research overall: Three individuals attained partial responses, comprising one hepatocellular carcinoma case and two cutaneous melanoma cases. Study conclusions and caveats: The mean number of expanded clones was higher in CD8+ T cells than in CD4+. Dosing at 0.1 to 3.0 mg/kg was accompanied by clonal expansion of CD4+ and CD8+ blood T cells by week 6.

The CDR3 totals 15 residues. The V end was cut by 6 bases, the J end by 0 bases, with 15 bases between. From germline, CDR1 is LNHDA and CDR2 SQIVND (reference sequence). The origin of this receptor is an adult with an advanced solid tumor such as melanoma, head and neck, liver or kidney cancer. This rearrangement joins TRBV19 to TRBJ2-7, with a tentative D call TRBD2 (6 bases). The sample in question was CD4+ or CD8+ T cells sorted from blood, obtained in a trial of the OX40 agonist ivuxolimab. The CDR3 is CASSRGTPSSYEQYF. CDR3 DNA: TGTGCCAGTAGCCGCGGGACTCCTAGCTCCTACGAGCAGTACTTC.